The following is a T cell receptor (beta chain) sequence with its context. As handled by the study authors: Amplified reference gene primers provided the basis for estimating nucleated cell counts. Here immunoSEQ multiplex PCR was the method, and the copy in TCRdb shows in-frame clones only, minus some. The DNA gave D and trimming, while V, J and clone size come from that table. The repertoire has around 270,000 clones, approximately 90% of them found once; the top ten carry about 5%. V shed 8 bases and J 4 bases; nucleotides not matched to a gene: 5. Germline V lookup: CDR1 MNHEY, CDR2 SVGAGI. The CDR3 consists of 13 residues. The data were taken from a study of blood T cell repertoires in COVID-19. In the study overall: The United States, Italy and Spain supplied acute and convalescent COVID-19 samples. T cells, B-cell-depleted T cells, or PBMCs supplied cDNA or gDNA.

Sequenced: peripheral blood. V gene TRBV6-5 combines with J gene TRBJ1-5, with TRBD1 matching over 7 bases. This clonotype originated in a man aged 35 to 55 with acute or convalescent COVID-19. The CDR3 protein is CASETGPNQPQHF. Here the CDR3 DNA reads TGTGCCAGCGAGACAGGGCCAAATCAGCCCCAGCATTTT.